The 14 T cell receptor beta chains in this list originate from one sample, sequenced in a study of blood T cell repertoires in COVID-19. Only in-frame clones appear in the TCRdb table, and some are missing; sequencing was by immunoSEQ multiplex PCR. This table has about 62,000 clones, more than 75% appearing once. The sequencing input was peripheral blood. These receptors originate from a human donor in a cohort sampled during active COVID-19.

This chain connects TRBV6-5 to TRBJ2-1; 9 bases match TRBD2. CDR1 is MNHEY, CDR2 SVGAGI, per germline. The CDR3 totals 15 residues. J gave up 5 bases and V 0 bases, and 2 bases lay outside the gene matches. CDR3 sequence (DNA): TGTGCCAGCAGTTACTCGACTAGCGGAGACAATGAGCAGTTCTTC. Translation: CASSYSTSGDNEQFF.

This clone was seen just once. The chain links TRBV6-5 to TRBJ1-1; 9 positions agree with TRBD1. Per the germline V gene, CDR1 is MNHEY and CDR2 is SVGAGI. Trimming took 6 bases from V and 2 from J; bases not matched to a gene: 7. This CDR3 is built from 15 residues. The CDR3 is CASSWTGDGNTEAFF. In nucleotides, the CDR3 is TGTGCCAGCAGCTGGACAGGGGACGGAAACACTGAAGCTTTCTTT.

The chain joins TRBV4-2 to TRBJ2-5; weak D call: TRBD2 (5 bases). Between the trimmed V and J ends, which lost 0 bases and 6 bases, there was a span of 14 bases. Germline loops: CDR1 LGHNA, CDR2 YNFKEQ. The CDR3 has 15 residues. The CDR3 region is CASSQDGLAVKTQYF. The CDR3 nucleotides are TGTGCCAGCAGCCAAGATGGGCTAGCTGTGAAGACCCAGTACTTC.

V usage is TRBV7-5 and J usage is TRBJ1-5; TRBD1, as called in the table, went unchecked against the DNA. TRBV7-5 corresponds to a pseudogene. The CDR3 runs to 14 residues. For the CDR3, the DNA is TGTGCCAGAAGCTTACGCAGGGCGAATCAGCCCCAGCATTTT. Translated, it gives CARSLRRANQPQHF.

The rearrangement joins TRBV11-3 to TRBJ2-2; D is uncertain. CDR1 and CDR2 (germline): SGHNT, YENEEA. The CDR3 has 13 residues. V was trimmed by 5 bases and J by 1 base, leaving 5 bases between them. The CDR3 DNA reads TGTGCCAGCAGCCCCAGGAACACCGGGGAGCTGTTTTTT. Residues: CASSPRNTGELFF.

V gene TRBV7-2 combines with J gene TRBJ1-1; 7 bases line up with TRBD1. V dropped 5 bases and J dropped 7; count of bases not matched to a gene: 4. CDR1 and CDR2 (germline): SGHTA, FQGNSA. This CDR3 comprises 12 residues. For the CDR3, the DNA is TGTGCCAGCAGCCCTGACAGGGTTGAAGCTTTCTTT. Translating gives CASSPDRVEAFF.

The chain has TRBV7-9 and TRBJ2-7; possibly TRBD2 for D (5 bases). The CDR3 sequence is 14 residues long. Per germline, CDR1 SEHNR and CDR2 FQNEAQ (reference sequence). V was cut by 4 bases and J by 4 bases, with 14 bases left in between. Here the CDR3 DNA reads TGTGCCAGCAGCTCAGGAGGCCCTCTTTACGAGCAGTACTTC. Translation: CASSSGGPLYEQYF.

In the case of this clone: The same CDR3 arises from other DNA sequences in this sample as well. The chain is built from TRBV9 and TRBJ2-7, with 11 bases fitting TRBD2. CDR3 length equals 16 residues. The J segment lost 2 bases and the V segment lost 2 bases, leaving 6 bases of the junction unmatched. Germline V CDR1 and CDR2: SGDLS, YYNGEE. The DNA of the CDR3 is TGTGCCAGCAGCGTGGGGGGGACTAGCGGTGCCTACGAGCAGTACTTC. Encoded protein: CASSVGGTSGAYEQYF.

V usage is TRBV19 and J usage is TRBJ1-5, with D unresolved. The CDR3 sequence is 16 residues long. Germline CDR1 reads LNHDA; CDR2 reads SQIVND (reference sequence). The V end was cut by 0 bases, the J end by 3 bases, with 12 bases between. The CDR3 DNA reads TGTGCCAGTAGTATAGAGGCGGGAATCGACAATCAGCCCCAGCATTTT. As protein: CASSIEAGIDNQPQHF.

This chain uses TRBV30 with TRBJ1-2, with TRBD1 as a possible D gene (6 bases). V gave up 5 bases and J gave up 4 bases, with 17 bases separating them. The CDR3 contains 14 residues. Germline loops: CDR1 GTSNPN, CDR2 SVGIG (reference sequence). The CDR3: CAWSTTGRIYGYTF. CDR3 coding DNA: TGTGCCTGGTCCACTACAGGGCGCATCTATGGCTACACCTTC.

This clone was counted once. The V call is TRBV29-1, the J call TRBJ2-7; a possible D gene is TRBD1 (6 bases). The length of the CDR3 is 12 residues. V shed 5 bases and J shed 6 bases, with 14 bases lying between them. The V gene's germline CDR1 is SQVTM and CDR2 ANQGSEA. CDR3 residues: CSVLGAGVEQYF. For the CDR3, the DNA is TGCAGCGTTTTAGGGGCAGGGGTCGAGCAGTACTTC.

Details on this clone: An end of the junction differs from the germline gene, which may be a read error. The rearrangement joins TRBV24-1 to TRBJ2-2; D unresolved. CDR1 is KGHDR and CDR2 is SFDVKD in the germline V gene. The CDR3 totals 12 residues. CDR3 coding DNA: TGTGCCACCAGTGATTCGGGTAGTGGTTTATGGTTT. Amino acids: CATSDSGSGLWF.

The J gene is TRBJ2-7, the V gene TRBV5-1; the match to TRBD1 covers 8 bases. Germline V CDR1 and CDR2: SGHRS, YFSETQ. Germline trimming cut 4 bases from V and 3 bases from J; bases unmatched to any gene: 9. This CDR3 contains 15 residues. The CDR3 reads CASSLGTGLVYEQYF. The CDR3 DNA reads TGCGCCAGCAGCCTGGGGACAGGTTTGGTCTACGAGCAGTACTTC.

This sequence joins TRBV6-2 or TRBV6-3 and TRBJ2-3, with a weak D call TRBD1 (5 bases). The CDR3 length is 14 residues. V was trimmed by 0 bases and J by 2 bases, leaving 6 bases between them. Per the germline V gene, CDR1 is MNHEY and CDR2 is SVGEGT. CDR3 DNA: TGTGCCAGCAGTTACTCGACAGACACAGATACGCAGTATTTT. It encodes CASSYSTDTDTQYF.